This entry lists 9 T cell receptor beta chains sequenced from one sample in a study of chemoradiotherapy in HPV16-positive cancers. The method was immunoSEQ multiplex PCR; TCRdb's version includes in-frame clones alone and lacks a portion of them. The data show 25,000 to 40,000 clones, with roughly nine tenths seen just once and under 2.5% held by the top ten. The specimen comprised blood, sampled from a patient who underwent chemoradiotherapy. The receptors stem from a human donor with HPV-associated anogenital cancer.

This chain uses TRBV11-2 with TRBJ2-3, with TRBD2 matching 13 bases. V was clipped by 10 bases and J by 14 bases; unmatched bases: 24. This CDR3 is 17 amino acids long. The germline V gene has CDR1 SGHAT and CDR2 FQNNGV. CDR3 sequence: CATRRWGLAGRESVRYF. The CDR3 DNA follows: TGTGCCACAAGACGATGGGGACTAGCGGGGAGAGAATCAGTCCGGTATTTT.

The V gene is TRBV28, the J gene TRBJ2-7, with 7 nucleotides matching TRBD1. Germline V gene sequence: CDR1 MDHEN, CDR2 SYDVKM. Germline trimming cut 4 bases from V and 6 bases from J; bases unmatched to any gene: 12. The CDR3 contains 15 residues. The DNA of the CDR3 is TGTGCCAGCAGTTCCTGGACAGGCCTGGTTGGCGAGCAGTACTTC. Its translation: CASSSWTGLVGEQYF.

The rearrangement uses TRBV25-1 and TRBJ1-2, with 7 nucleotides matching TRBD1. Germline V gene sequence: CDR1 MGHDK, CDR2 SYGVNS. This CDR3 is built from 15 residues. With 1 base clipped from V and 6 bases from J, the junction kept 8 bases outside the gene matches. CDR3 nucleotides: TGTGCCAGCAGTGAATTTCGGACAGGCATGGATGGCTACACCTTC. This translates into CASSEFRTGMDGYTF.

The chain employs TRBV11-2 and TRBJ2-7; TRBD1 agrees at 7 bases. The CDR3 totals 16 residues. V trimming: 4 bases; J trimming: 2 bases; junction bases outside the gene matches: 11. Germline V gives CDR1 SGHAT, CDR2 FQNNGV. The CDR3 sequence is CASSSLTTGPTYEQYF. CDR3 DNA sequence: TGTGCCAGCAGCTCATTAACGACAGGGCCAACCTACGAGCAGTACTTC.

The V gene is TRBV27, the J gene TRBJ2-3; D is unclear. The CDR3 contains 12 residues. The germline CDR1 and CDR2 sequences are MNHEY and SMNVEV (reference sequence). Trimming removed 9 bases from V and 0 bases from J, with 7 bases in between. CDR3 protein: CASMTSTDTQYF. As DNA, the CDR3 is TGTGCCAGTATGACTAGCACAGATACGCAGTATTTT.

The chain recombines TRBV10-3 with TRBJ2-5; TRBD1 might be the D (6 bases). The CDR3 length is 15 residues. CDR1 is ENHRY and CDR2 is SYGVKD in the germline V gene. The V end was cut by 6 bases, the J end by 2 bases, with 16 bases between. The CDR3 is CAISSGTTLQETQYF. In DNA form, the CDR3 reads TGTGCCATCAGCTCCGGGACAACTCTTCAAGAGACCCAGTACTTC.

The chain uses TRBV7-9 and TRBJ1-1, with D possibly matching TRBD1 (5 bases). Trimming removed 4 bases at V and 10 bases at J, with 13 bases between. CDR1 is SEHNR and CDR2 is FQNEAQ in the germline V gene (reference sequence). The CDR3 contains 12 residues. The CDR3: CASSYGGVSAFF. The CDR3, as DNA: TGTGCCAGCAGCTACGGGGGAGTATCAGCTTTCTTT.

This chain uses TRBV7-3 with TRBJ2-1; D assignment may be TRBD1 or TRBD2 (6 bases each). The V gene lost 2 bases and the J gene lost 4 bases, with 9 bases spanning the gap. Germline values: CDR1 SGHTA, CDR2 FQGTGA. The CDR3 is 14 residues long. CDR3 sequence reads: CASSLGGGYNEQFF. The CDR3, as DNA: TGTGCCAGCAGCTTAGGAGGGGGATACAATGAGCAGTTCTTC.

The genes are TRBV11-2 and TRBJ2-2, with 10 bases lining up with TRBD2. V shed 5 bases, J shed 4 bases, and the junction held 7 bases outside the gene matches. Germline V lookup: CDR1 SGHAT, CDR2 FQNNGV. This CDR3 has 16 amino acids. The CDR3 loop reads CASSQARLAGTGELFF. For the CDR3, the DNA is TGTGCCAGCAGCCAAGCTCGACTAGCGGGCACCGGGGAGCTGTTTTTT.